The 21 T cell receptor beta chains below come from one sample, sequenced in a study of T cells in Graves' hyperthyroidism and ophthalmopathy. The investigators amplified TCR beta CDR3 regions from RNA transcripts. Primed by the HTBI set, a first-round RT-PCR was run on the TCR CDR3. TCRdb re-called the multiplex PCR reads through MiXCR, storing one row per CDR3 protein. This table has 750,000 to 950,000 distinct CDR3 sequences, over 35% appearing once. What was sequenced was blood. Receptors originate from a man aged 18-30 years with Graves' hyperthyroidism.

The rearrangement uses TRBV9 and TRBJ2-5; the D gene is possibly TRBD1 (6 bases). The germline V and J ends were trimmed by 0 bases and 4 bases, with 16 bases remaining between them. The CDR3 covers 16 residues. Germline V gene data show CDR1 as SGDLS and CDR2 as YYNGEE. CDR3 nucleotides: TGTGCCAGCAGCGTAGAGGGGGTGGTACGAGGAGAGACCCAGTACTTC. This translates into CASSVEGVVRGETQYF.

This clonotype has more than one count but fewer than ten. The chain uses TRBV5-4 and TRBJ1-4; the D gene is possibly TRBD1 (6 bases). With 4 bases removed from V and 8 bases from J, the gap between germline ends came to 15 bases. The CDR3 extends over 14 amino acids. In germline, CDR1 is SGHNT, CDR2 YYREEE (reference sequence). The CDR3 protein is CASSTEQGEEKLFF. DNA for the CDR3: TGTGCCAGCAGCACGGAACAGGGTGAGGAAAAACTGTTTTTT.

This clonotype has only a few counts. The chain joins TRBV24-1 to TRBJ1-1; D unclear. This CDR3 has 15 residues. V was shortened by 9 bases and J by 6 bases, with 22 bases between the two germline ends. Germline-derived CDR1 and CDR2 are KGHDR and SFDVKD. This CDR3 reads CATPKEAPVPPEAFF. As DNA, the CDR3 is TGTGCCACCCCCAAAGAGGCGCCAGTTCCCCCTGAAGCTTTCTTT.

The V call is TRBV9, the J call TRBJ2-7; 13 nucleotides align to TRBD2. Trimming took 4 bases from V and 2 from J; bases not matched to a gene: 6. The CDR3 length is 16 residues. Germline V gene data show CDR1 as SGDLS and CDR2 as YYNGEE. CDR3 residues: CASSQDTSGRAYEQYF. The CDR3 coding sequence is TGTGCCAGCAGCCAGGATACTAGCGGGAGGGCCTACGAGCAGTACTTC.

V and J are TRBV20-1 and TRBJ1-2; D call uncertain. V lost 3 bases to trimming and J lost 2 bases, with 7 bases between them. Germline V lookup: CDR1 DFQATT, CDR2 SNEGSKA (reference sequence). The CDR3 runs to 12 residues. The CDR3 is CSASPSNYGYTF. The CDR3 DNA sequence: TGCAGTGCTAGCCCTTCAAACTATGGCTACACCTTC.

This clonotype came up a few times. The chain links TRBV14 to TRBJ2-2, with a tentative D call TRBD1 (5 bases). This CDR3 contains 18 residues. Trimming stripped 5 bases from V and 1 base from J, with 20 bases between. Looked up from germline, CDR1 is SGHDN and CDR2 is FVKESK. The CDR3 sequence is CASSSDGHRPKNTGELFF. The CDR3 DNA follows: TGTGCCAGCAGCTCCGATGGACACCGCCCAAAGAACACCGGGGAGCTGTTTTTT.

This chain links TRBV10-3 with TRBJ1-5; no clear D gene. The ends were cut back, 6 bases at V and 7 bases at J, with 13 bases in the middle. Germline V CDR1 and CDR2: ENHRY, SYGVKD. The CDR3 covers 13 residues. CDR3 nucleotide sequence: TGTGCCATCAGCCAACGCGCCTGGCAGCCCCAGCATTTT. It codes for CAISQRAWQPQHF.

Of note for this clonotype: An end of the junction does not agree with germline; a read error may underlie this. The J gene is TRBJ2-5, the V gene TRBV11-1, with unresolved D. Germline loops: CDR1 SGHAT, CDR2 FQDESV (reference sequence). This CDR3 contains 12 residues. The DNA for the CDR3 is TGTGCCGGCAGTGCCTCCAATCAGACCCAGTACTTC. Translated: CAGSASNQTQYF.

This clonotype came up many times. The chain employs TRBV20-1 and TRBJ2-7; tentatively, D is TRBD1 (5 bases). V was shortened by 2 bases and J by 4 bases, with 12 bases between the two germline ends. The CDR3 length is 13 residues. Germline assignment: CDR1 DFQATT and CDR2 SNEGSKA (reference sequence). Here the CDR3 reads CSARRSGSYEQYF. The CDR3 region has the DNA TGCAGTGCTAGACGTTCAGGGTCATACGAGCAGTACTTC.

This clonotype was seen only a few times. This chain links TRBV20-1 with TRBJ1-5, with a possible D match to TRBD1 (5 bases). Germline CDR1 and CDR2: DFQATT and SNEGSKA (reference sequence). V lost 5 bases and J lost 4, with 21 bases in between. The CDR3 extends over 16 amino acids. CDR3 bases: TGCAGTGCTCCTCCCCCGGCAGGGTCATTGAATCAGCCCCAGCATTTT. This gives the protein CSAPPPAGSLNQPQHF.

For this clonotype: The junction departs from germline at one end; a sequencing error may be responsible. CDR3 sequence: CASRYDRYSNQPRHF. The DNA for the CDR3 is TGTGCCAGCAGATACGACAGATATAGCAATCAGCCCCGGCATTTT. The genes are TRBV7-2 and TRBJ1-5; tentative D call: TRBD1 (5 bases). Germline CDR1 SGHTA, CDR2 FQGNSA. This CDR3 is built from 15 residues.

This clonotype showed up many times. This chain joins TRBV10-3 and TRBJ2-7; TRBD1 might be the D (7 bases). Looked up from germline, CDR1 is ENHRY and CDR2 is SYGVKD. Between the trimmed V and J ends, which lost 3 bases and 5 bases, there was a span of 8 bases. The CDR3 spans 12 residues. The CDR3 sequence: CAISDRGDEQYF. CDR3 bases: TGTGCCATCAGTGACAGGGGGGACGAGCAGTACTTC.

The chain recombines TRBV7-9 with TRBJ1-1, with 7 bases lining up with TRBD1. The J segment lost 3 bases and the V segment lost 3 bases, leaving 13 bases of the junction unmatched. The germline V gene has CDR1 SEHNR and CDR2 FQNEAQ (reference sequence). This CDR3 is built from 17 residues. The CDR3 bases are TGTGCCAGCAGCTTCACAGGGGCGGGGAGATTCGACACTGAAGCTTTCTTT. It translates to CASSFTGAGRFDTEAFF.

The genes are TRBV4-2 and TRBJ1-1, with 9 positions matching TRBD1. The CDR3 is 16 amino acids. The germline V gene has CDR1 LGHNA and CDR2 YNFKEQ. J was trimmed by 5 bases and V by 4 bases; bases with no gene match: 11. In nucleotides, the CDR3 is TGTGCCAGCAGCCCTCAACAGGGGGCGGTGGGGACTGAAGCTTTCTTT. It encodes CASSPQQGAVGTEAFF.

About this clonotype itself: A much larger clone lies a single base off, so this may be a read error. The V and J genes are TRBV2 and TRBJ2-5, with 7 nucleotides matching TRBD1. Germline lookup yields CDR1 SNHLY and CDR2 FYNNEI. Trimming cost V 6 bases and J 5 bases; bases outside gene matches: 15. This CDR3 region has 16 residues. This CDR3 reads CASSRGSVGGSETQYF. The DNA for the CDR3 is TGTGCCAGCAGCAGAGGCAGCGTAGGGGGCTCGGAGACCCAGTACTTC.

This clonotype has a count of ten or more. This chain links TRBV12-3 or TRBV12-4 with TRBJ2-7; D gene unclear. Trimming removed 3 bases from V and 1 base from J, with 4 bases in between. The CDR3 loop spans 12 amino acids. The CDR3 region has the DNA TGTGCCAGCAGTTTCCAGTCCTACGAGCAGTACTTC. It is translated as CASSFQSYEQYF.

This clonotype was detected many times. The CDR3 bases are TGCGCCAGCAAAAGCGGGGTTAGCTCCTACGAGCAGTACTTC. This codes for CASKSGVSSYEQYF. The chain links TRBV10-2 to TRBJ2-7; 7 positions agree with TRBD2. The CDR3 is made up of 14 amino acids. Germline V gene lookup returns CDR1 WSHSY and CDR2 SAAADI. J lost 0 bases, V lost 7 bases, and 6 bases had no gene match.

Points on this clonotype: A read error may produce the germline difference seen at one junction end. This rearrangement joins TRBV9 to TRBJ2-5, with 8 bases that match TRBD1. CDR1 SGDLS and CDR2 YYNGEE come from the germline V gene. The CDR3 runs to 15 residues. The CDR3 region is CASSLDRVGKETQYF. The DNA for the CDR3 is TGCGCCAGCAGCTTGGACAGGGTTGGGAAAGAGACCCAGTACTTC. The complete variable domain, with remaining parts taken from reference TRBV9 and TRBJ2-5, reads DSGVTQTPKHLITATGQRVTLRCSPRSGDLSVYWYQQSLDQGLQFLIQYYNGEERAKGNILERFSAQQFPDLHSELNLSSLELGDSALYFCASSLDRVGKETQYFGPGTRLLVL.

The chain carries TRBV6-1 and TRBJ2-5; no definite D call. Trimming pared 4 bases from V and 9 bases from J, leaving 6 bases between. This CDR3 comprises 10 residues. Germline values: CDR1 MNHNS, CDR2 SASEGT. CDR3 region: CASSVNAQYF. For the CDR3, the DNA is TGTGCCAGCAGTGTAAATGCCCAGTACTTC.

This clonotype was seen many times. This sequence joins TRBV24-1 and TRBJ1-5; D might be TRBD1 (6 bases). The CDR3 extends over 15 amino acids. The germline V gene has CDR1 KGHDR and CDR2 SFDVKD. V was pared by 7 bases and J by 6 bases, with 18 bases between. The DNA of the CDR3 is TGTGCCACCAGCGCCGGACAGCTATCGGGTCAGCCCCAGCATTTT. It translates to CATSAGQLSGQPQHF.

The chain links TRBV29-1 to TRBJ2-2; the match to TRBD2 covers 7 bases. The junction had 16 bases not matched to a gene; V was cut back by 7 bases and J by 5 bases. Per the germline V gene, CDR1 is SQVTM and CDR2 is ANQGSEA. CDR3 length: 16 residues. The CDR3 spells CSDSLVGGLGTGELFF. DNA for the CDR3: TGCAGCGACTCACTAGTGGGAGGGCTAGGAACCGGGGAGCTGTTTTTT.